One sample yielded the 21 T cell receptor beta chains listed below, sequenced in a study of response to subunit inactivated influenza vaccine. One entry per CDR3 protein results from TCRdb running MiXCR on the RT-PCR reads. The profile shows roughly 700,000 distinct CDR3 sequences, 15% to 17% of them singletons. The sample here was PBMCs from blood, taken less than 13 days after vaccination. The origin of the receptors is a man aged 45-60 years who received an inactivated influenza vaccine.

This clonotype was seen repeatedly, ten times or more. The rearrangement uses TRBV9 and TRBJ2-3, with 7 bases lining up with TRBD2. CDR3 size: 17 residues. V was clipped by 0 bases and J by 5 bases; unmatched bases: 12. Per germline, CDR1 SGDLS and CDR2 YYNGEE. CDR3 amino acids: CASSVVPSGGGGDTQYF. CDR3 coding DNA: TGTGCCAGCAGCGTAGTTCCTAGCGGAGGCGGGGGAGATACGCAGTATTTT.

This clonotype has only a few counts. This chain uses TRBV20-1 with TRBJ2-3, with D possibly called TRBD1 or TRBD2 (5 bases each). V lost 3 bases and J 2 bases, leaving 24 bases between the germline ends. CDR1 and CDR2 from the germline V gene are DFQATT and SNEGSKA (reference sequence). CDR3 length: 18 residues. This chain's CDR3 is CSASRGRAGMSFTDTQYF. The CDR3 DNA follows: TGCAGTGCTAGCCGTGGGCGGGCAGGGATGTCCTTCACAGATACGCAGTATTTT.

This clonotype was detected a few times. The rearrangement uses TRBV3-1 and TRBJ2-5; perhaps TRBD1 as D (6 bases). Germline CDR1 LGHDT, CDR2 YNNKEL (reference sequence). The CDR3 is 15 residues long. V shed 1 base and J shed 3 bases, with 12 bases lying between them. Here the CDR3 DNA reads TGTGCCAGCAGCCAAGTGGGGACACTGAAAGAGACCCAGTACTTC. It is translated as CASSQVGTLKETQYF.

This CDR3 is CASSIWASGLSSYNEQFF. The CDR3 DNA follows: TGTGCCAGCAGTATTTGGGCTAGCGGGCTGAGCTCCTACAATGAGCAGTTCTTC. The J gene is TRBJ2-1, the V gene TRBV2; 8 bases map to TRBD2. Trimming removed 5 bases from V and 0 bases from J; junction bases left unmatched: 12. CDR3 length equals 18 residues. Looked up from germline, CDR1 is SNHLY and CDR2 is FYNNEI.

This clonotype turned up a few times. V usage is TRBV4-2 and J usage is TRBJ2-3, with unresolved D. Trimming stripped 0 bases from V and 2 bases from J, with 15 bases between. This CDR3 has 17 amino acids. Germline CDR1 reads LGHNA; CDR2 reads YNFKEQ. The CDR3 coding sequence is TGTGCCAGCAGCCAAGACATACAGCGAAGTAACACAGATACGCAGTATTTT. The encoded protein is CASSQDIQRSNTDTQYF.

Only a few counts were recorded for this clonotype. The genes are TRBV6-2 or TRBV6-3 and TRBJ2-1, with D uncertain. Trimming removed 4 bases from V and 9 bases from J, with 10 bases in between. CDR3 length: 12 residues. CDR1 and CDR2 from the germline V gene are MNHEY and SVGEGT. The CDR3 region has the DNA TGTGCCAGCAGTTGGTCCTGGAGTGAGCAGTTCTTC. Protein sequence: CASSWSWSEQFF.

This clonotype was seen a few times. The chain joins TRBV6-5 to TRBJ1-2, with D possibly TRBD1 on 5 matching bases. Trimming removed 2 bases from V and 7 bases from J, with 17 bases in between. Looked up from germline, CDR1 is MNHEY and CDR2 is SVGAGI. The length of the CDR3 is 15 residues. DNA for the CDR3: TGTGCCAGCAGTTACCCTGGCCAGTCACAGGCTGGCTACACCTTC. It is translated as CASSYPGQSQAGYTF.

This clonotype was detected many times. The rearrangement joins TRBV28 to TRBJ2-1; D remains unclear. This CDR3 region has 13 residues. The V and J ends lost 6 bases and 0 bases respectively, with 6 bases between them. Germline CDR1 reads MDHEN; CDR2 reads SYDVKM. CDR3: CASRRSSYNEQFF. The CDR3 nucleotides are TGTGCCAGCAGACGGAGCTCCTACAATGAGCAGTTCTTC.

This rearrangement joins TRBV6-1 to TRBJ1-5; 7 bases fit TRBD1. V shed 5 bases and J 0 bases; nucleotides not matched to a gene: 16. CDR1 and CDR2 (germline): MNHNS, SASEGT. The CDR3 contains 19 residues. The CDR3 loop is CASSKEQGPTIYSNQPQHF. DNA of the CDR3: TGTGCCAGCAGTAAAGAACAGGGGCCCACCATTTATAGCAATCAGCCCCAGCATTTT.

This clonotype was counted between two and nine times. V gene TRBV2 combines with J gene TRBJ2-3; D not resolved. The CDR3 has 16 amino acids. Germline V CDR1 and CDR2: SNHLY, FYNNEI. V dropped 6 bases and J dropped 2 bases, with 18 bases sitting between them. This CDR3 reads CASRGPGRGNTDTQYF. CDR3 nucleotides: TGTGCCAGCAGGGGTCCTGGGCGAGGCAACACAGATACGCAGTATTTT.

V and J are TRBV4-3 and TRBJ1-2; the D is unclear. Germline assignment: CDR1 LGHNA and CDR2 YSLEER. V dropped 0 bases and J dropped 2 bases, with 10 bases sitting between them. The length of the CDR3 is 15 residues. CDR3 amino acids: CASSQDSTANYGYTF. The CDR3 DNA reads TGCGCCAGCAGCCAAGATTCCACCGCCAACTATGGCTACACCTTC.

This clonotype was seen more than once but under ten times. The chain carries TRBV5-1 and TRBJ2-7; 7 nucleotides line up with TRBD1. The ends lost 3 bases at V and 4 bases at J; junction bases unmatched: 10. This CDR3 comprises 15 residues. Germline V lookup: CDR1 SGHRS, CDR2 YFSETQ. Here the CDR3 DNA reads TGCGCCAGCAGCTGGGGACCTGGGACAGTTTACGAGCAGTACTTC. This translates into CASSWGPGTVYEQYF.

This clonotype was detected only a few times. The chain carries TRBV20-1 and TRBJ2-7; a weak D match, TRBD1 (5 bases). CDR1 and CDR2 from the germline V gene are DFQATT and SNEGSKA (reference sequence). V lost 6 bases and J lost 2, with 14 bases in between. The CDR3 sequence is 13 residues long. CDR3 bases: TGCAGTGCGCCTCAGGGCCCCCCCTACGAGCAGTACTTC. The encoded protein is CSAPQGPPYEQYF.

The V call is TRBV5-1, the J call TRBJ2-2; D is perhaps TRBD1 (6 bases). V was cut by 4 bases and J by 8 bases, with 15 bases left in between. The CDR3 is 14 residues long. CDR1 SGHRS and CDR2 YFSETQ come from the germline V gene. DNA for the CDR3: TGCGCCAGCAGCAGTGGGGGCCGGTCTGGGGAGCTGTTTTTT. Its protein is CASSSGGRSGELFF.

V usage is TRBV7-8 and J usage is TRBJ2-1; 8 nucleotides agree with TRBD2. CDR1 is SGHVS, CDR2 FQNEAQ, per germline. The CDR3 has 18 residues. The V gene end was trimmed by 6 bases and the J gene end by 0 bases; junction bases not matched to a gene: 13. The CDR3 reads CASRPKIVAGSSYNEQFF. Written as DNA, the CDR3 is TGTGCCAGCAGGCCTAAAATAGTAGCGGGGTCCTCCTACAATGAGCAGTTCTTC.

CDR3 amino acids: CSAIRTSGTTDTQYF. The CDR3 DNA follows: TGCAGTGCTATCAGGACTAGCGGGACGACAGATACGCAGTATTTT. The chain employs TRBV20-1 and TRBJ2-3; the match to TRBD2 covers 12 bases. The trim removed 4 bases at V and 3 bases at J, leaving 5 bases unmatched. The CDR3 is made up of 15 amino acids. The germline CDR1 and CDR2 sequences are DFQATT and SNEGSKA (reference sequence).

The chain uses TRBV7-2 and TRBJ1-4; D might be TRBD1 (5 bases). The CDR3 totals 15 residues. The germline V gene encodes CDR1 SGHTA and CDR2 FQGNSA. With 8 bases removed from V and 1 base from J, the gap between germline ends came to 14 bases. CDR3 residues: CASGAQGVTNEKLFF. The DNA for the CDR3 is TGTGCCAGCGGGGCCCAGGGAGTAACTAATGAAAAACTGTTTTTT.

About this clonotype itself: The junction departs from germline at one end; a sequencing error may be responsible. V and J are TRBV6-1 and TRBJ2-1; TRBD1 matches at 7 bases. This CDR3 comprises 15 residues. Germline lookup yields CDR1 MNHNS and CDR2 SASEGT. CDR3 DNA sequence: TGTGCCAGCAGTAAAGCAGGGGGCTCCTACAATGAGCAGTTCTTC. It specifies CASSKAGGSYNEQFF.

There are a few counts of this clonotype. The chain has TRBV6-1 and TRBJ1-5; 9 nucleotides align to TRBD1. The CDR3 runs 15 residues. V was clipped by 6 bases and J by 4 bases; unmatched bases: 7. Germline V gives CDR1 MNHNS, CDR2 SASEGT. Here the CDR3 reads CASRTGTGLNQPQHF. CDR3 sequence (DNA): TGTGCCAGCAGAACAGGGACAGGGCTAAATCAGCCCCAGCATTTT.

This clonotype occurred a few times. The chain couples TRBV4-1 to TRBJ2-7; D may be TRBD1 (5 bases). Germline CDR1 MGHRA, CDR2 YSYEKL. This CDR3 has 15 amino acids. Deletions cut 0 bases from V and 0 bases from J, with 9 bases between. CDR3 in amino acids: CASSQDRVTSYEQYF. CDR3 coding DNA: TGCGCCAGCAGCCAAGACAGGGTGACCTCCTACGAGCAGTACTTC.

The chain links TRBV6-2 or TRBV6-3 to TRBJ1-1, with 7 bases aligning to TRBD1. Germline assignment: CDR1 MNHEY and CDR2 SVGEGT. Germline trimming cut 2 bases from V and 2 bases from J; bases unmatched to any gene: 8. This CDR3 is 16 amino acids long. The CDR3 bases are TGTGCCAGCAGTTACGGGACAGCGATGGTTAACACTGAAGCTTTCTTT. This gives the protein CASSYGTAMVNTEAFF.